This is a list of T cell receptor beta chains from one sample in a study of beta chain features in type 1 diabetes. Clones were sequenced by immunoSEQ multiplex PCR, and TCRdb holds only the in-frame ones, with some missing. The sample has about 360,000 clones; 10% to 15% are singletons. Source material: naive CD4+ T cells from blood. These TCRs come from a man in his late teens or twenties in good health. Both conserved end residues are part of each CDR3. Each record gives: clone size, V gene, J gene, D gene, CDR3 protein, CDR3 DNA. The D gene is left open where the match is weak. The listing skips clone size in some rows; elsewhere it reads once, few, many or a size class.

abundance: few
v_gene: TRBV4-1
j_gene: TRBJ2-2
d_gene: NA
CDR3aa: CASRRVIEPGELFF
CDR3nt: TGCGCCAGCAGACGGGTTATTGAACCCGGGGAGCTGTTTTTT

abundance: few
v_gene: TRBV29-1
j_gene: TRBJ1-2
d_gene: TRBD1
CDR3aa: CSVTTGNYYGYTF
CDR3nt: TGCAGCGTAACGACAGGGAACTACTATGGCTACACCTTC

abundance: NA
v_gene: TRBV30
j_gene: TRBJ1-2
d_gene: TRBD1
CDR3aa: CAWSVQFRTGDGYTF
CDR3nt: TGTGCCTGGAGTGTACAGTTCCGGACAGGGGATGGCTACACCTTC

abundance: NA
v_gene: TRBV27
j_gene: TRBJ1-3
d_gene: TRBD1
CDR3aa: CASSPNRDRITGNTIYF
CDR3nt: TGTGCCAGCAGTCCGAACCGGGACAGGATAACTGGAAACACCATATATTTT

abundance: NA
v_gene: TRBV9
j_gene: TRBJ2-6
d_gene: NA
CDR3aa: CASSTRGSSGANVLTF
CDR3nt: TGTGCCAGCAGCACCCGAGGAAGCTCTGGGGCCAACGTCCTGACTTTC

abundance: few
v_gene: TRBV7-2
j_gene: TRBJ2-7
d_gene: TRBD2
CDR3aa: CASSLETSGSSYEQYF
CDR3nt: TGTGCCAGCAGCTTAGAGACTAGCGGGAGCTCCTACGAGCAGTACTTC

abundance: few
v_gene: TRBV25-1
j_gene: TRBJ2-1
d_gene: NA
CDR3aa: CASSGRLRDNEQFF
CDR3nt: TGTGCCAGCAGTGGCCGACTGAGAGACAATGAGCAGTTCTTC

abundance: few
v_gene: TRBV13
j_gene: TRBJ1-2
d_gene: NA
CDR3aa: CASSGGRGRNGYTF
CDR3nt: TGTGCCAGCAGCGGAGGTCGGGGGAGGAATGGCTACACCTTC

abundance: few
v_gene: TRBV30
j_gene: TRBJ2-2
d_gene: NA
CDR3aa: CAWRKWTSSENGELFF
CDR3nt: TGTGCCTGGAGAAAATGGACATCATCCGAAAACGGGGAGCTGTTTTTT

abundance: NA
v_gene: TRBV13
j_gene: TRBJ2-2
d_gene: TRBD2
CDR3aa: CASSLGLAGVTGELFF
CDR3nt: TGTGCCAGCAGCTTGGGGCTAGCGGGAGTTACCGGGGAGCTGTTTTTT

abundance: few
v_gene: TRBV4-3
j_gene: TRBJ1-4
d_gene: NA
CDR3aa: CASSQDIGQGEKLFF
CDR3nt: TGCGCCAGCAGCCAAGACATAGGGCAGGGTGAAAAACTGTTTTTT

abundance: few
v_gene: TRBV28
j_gene: TRBJ1-2
d_gene: NA
CDR3aa: CASTPGPGSRDGYTF
CDR3nt: TGTGCCAGCACCCCAGGACCGGGGTCTCGCGATGGCTACACCTTC

abundance: few
v_gene: TRBV21-1
j_gene: TRBJ1-1
d_gene: NA
CDR3aa: CASSPDSYTEAFF
CDR3nt: TGTGCCAGCAGCCCCGACAGTTACACTGAAGCTTTCTTT

abundance: few
v_gene: TRBV4-3
j_gene: TRBJ1-1
d_gene: TRBD1
CDR3aa: CASSQGFPGQSEAFF
CDR3nt: TGCGCCAGCAGCCAAGGCTTCCCGGGACAGTCCGAAGCTTTCTTT

abundance: NA
v_gene: TRBV27
j_gene: TRBJ2-1
d_gene: NA
CDR3aa: CASTQVAERNEQFF
CDR3nt: TGTGCCAGCACCCAGGTTGCCGAACGTAATGAGCAGTTCTTC